These T cell receptor beta chains were read from a single sample in a study of T cells in Graves' hyperthyroidism and ophthalmopathy. TCRdb called the multiplex PCR reads again in MiXCR, with one record for every CDR3 protein. The sample shows approximately 330,000 distinct CDR3 sequences, around a fifth of them seen only once. The specimen was blood. The receptors derive from a woman in her fifties or sixties with Graves' hyperthyroidism. CDR3s include the opening cysteine and the closing phenylalanine or tryptophan. Fields, in order: V gene, J gene, clone size, D gene, CDR3 length, CDR3 protein, CDR3 DNA. The D gene is left open where the match is weak. Clone size appears in some rows only: once, few, many, or a class for an expanded clone.

>TRBV18|TRBJ2-2|many|.|16
CASSPVSAANTGELFF
TGTGCCAGCTCACCAGTTTCGGCGGCGAACACCGGGGAGCTGTTTTTT
>TRBV6-5|TRBJ2-7|.|.|15
CASSYSSAGGYEQYF
TGTGCCAGCAGTTACTCTTCGGCAGGGGGGTACGAGCAGTACTTC
>TRBV20-1|TRBJ2-7|many|TRBD2|14
CSARVLREGYEQYF
TGCAGTGCTAGAGTGTTGCGGGAGGGCTACGAGCAGTACTTC
>TRBV5-1|TRBJ1-1|.|.|14
CASSLAYRVDEAFF
TGCGCCAGCAGCTTGGCGTACAGGGTAGATGAAGCTTTCTTT
>TRBV6-2/TRBV6-3|TRBJ2-2|.|TRBD1|17
CASSYSRTGENTGELFF
TGTGCCAGCAGTTACTCGAGGACAGGGGAAAACACCGGGGAGCTGTTTTTT
>TRBV27|TRBJ2-1|.|TRBD2|15
CASRKLAGVTQEQFF
TGTGCCAGCAGGAAACTAGCGGGGGTTACTCAGGAGCAGTTCTTC
>TRBV5-1|TRBJ1-1|.|TRBD1|12
CASSSFTGGAFF
TGTGCCAGCAGCTCCTTCACAGGGGGAGCTTTCTTT
>TRBV3-1|TRBJ2-4|.|TRBD2|17
CASSQEGLAEAKNIQYF
TGTGCCAGCAGCCAAGAAGGACTAGCTGAAGCCAAAAACATTCAGTACTTC
>TRBV2|TRBJ2-7|many|TRBD1|14
CASGKQGAGYEQYF
TGTGCCAGCGGCAAACAGGGGGCAGGTTACGAGCAGTACTTC
>TRBV18|TRBJ2-4|many|.|13
CASSPPIKNIQYF
TGTGCCAGCTCACCCCCTATCAAAAACATTCAGTACTTC
>TRBV9|TRBJ1-2|many|.|14
CASSGQAYMEGYTF
TGTGCCAGCAGCGGACAGGCGTACATGGAGGGCTACACCTTC
>TRBV20-1|TRBJ2-5|.|.|12
CSARGTWETQYF
TGCAGTGCTAGGGGCACGTGGGAGACCCAGTACTTC
>TRBV2|TRBJ2-1|.|.|16
CASRRKSGTQANEQFF
TGTGCCAGCAGGAGAAAGTCCGGGACCCAGGCCAATGAGCAGTTCTTC
>TRBV20-1|TRBJ2-7|.|.|13
CSARDLSGYEQYF
TGCAGTGCTAGAGACCTATCCGGCTACGAGCAGTACTTC
>TRBV11-3|TRBJ1-1|many|.|17
CASSLGGLGTLNTEAFF
TGTGCCAGCAGCTTAGGGGGGTTGGGAACCCTGAACACTGAAGCTTTCTTT
>TRBV27|TRBJ1-6|.|TRBD1|16
CASSLSGQGFNSPLHF
TGTGCCAGCAGCCTCTCGGGACAGGGATTTAATTCACCCCTCCACTTT
>TRBV13|TRBJ2-7|many|.|14
CASSPGDIPYEQYF
TGTGCCAGCAGCCCCGGGGACATTCCCTACGAGCAGTACTTC
>TRBV12-3/TRBV12-4|TRBJ1-1|few|TRBD1|14
CASSFSGGFTEAFF
TGTGCCAGCAGTTTTTCAGGGGGGTTCACTGAAGCTTTCTTT
>TRBV20-1|TRBJ2-7|.|.|13
CSARKQDTYEQYF
TGCAGTGCTAGGAAGCAGGATACCTACGAGCAGTACTTC
>TRBV30|TRBJ1-2|.|.|13
CAWSDNQSYGYTF
TGTGCCTGGAGTGATAACCAGTCCTATGGCTACACCTTC
>TRBV28|TRBJ1-1|few|.|12
CASSFWGTEAFF
TGTGCCAGCAGTTTTTGGGGCACTGAAGCTTTCTTT
>TRBV10-3|TRBJ2-5|many|TRBD1|13
CAIRDRTKETQYF
TGTGCCATCAGGGACAGGACCAAAGAGACCCAGTACTTC
>TRBV5-1|TRBJ1-3|few|TRBD1|15
CASSRDRGNGNTIYF
TGCGCCAGCAGCCGGGACAGGGGTAACGGAAACACCATATATTTT
>TRBV28|TRBJ2-7|many|.|14
CASSMTGPPYEQYF
TGTGCCAGCAGTATGACCGGGCCTCCCTACGAGCAGTACTTC
>TRBV5-1|TRBJ1-2|many|.|15
CASSPGRGSGYGYTF
TGCGCCAGCAGCCCTGGGCGGGGGAGCGGCTATGGCTACACCTTC
>TRBV20-1|TRBJ1-1|many|TRBD1|12
CSARYRGTEAFF
TGCAGTGCTAGGTACAGGGGCACTGAAGCTTTCTTT
>TRBV6-1|TRBJ1-2|many|.|13
CASKRTARHGYTF
TGTGCCAGCAAAAGGACAGCAAGGCATGGCTACACCTTC
>TRBV11-2|TRBJ2-3|few|.|15
CASSPLRGIADTQYF
TGTGCCAGCAGCCCCCTTCGGGGTATCGCAGATACGCAGTATTTT
>TRBV20-1|TRBJ2-3|once|TRBD2|15
CSASGGAVGTDTQYF
TGCAGTGCTAGCGGGGGGGCCGTCGGCACAGATACGCAGTATTTT
>TRBV20-1|TRBJ2-7|many|.|13
CSAALRGTYEQYF
TGCAGTGCTGCCCTGCGGGGCACCTACGAGCAGTACTTC
>TRBV2|TRBJ1-5|.|TRBD1|14
CASQAGTGNQPQHF
TGTGCCAGCCAAGCCGGGACAGGCAATCAGCCCCAGCATTTT
>TRBV10-3|TRBJ2-7|many|TRBD1|12
CAIRDRGYEQYF
TGTGCCATCCGGGACAGGGGCTACGAGCAGTACTTC
>TRBV5-1|TRBJ2-7|many|TRBD2|15
CASSPRAGGPGEQYF
TGCGCCAGCAGCCCTAGGGCGGGAGGGCCGGGCGAGCAGTACTTC
>TRBV12-5|TRBJ2-3|many|TRBD2|17
CASGLVGTSGKGDTQYF
TGTGCTAGTGGTTTGGTCGGGACTAGCGGGAAGGGAGATACGCAGTATTTT
>TRBV19|TRBJ1-2|few|TRBD1|15
CASRRDRGINYGYTF
TGTGCCAGTAGGCGTGACAGGGGGATTAACTATGGCTACACCTTC
>TRBV3-1|TRBJ2-3|.|TRBD2|12
CASSQATSNFDF
TGTGCCAGCAGCCAGGCGACTAGCAATTTCGATTTT
>TRBV19|TRBJ1-1|few|.|14
CASSIRGTNTEAFF
TGTGCCAGTAGTATACGGGGGACGAACACTGAAGCTTTCTTT
>TRBV29-1|TRBJ2-7|.|.|11
CSVGALGEQYF
TGCAGCGTTGGAGCCCTCGGGGAGCAGTACTTC
>TRBV20-1|TRBJ2-7|many|TRBD1|13
CSATDRGPYEQYF
TGCAGTGCTACGGACAGGGGGCCCTACGAGCAGTACTTC
>TRBV28|TRBJ1-2|many|TRBD1|15
CASRSPDRGIYGYTF
TGTGCCAGCAGATCTCCGGACAGGGGCATCTATGGCTACACCTTC
>TRBV6-1|TRBJ2-2|many|TRBD2|16
CASSEYGRGDTGELFF
TGTGCCAGCAGTGAATACGGGAGGGGGGATACCGGGGAGCTGTTTTTT